Sequencing of this T cell receptor (beta chain) was carried out in a study of shared clonotypes between healthy human individuals. Overall study: CD4 naive cells filled three plates per donor, CD4 memory three, CD8 naive two and CD8 memory one. Findings and caveats of the study: The study found lower generation probabilities in non-shared clonotypes than in those shared by all four donors. The donor pool, a small one, limited the genetic and exposure-history diversity represented.

A note on this clone: What it binds is unknown.

Profiling relied on immunoSEQ multiplex PCR, and the TCRdb table lists in-frame clones only, not all of them. The table records around 2.1 million clones, under 97% of them present only once. The V and J ends lost 0 bases and 6 bases, in that order; junction bases with no gene match: 9. In germline, CDR1 is SGHRS, CDR2 YFSETQ. The CDR3 totals 16 residues. What was sequenced was naive CD4+ T cells sorted from blood. Subset meaning: CD45RA+ positively selected. The sequence derives from a man aged 18 to 30 in good health. This sequence joins TRBV5-1 and TRBJ2-1; 7 nucleotides match TRBD2. CDR3 in amino acids: CASSLALAGVVNEQFF. CDR3 sequence (DNA): TGCGCCAGCAGCTTGGCCTTGGCGGGAGTGGTCAATGAGCAGTTCTTC.